This is a list of T cell receptor beta chains from one sample in a study of cytomegalovirus exposure and HLA in healthy donors. Using immunoSEQ multiplex PCR, the repertoire was profiled, and TCRdb retains in-frame clones only, with some absent. The table has about 200,000 clones, around three quarters seen once. The sequencing input was PBMCs. The receptors here all came from a woman aged 25 to 39 in good health and CMV-seropositive. Each CDR3 is given with its conserved first and last residue.

CASRLLQGVEDTQYF | TRBJ2-3 | TRBV7-9
CASSLTGFGNTIYF | TRBJ1-3 | TRBV5-1
CASSPSGISTDTQYF | TRBJ2-3 | TRBV11-2
CASSTSGGAYNEQFF | TRBJ2-1 | TRBV5-4
CASGLRGTTDTQYF | TRBJ2-3 | TRBV6-5
CASSYMRGPQETQYF | TRBJ2-5 | TRBV6-5
CSVRTGFQETQYF | TRBJ2-5 | TRBV29-1
CASSPETGDGYTF | TRBJ1-2 | TRBV7-9
CASSMGTGGAKTEAFF | TRBJ1-1 | TRBV19
CASSITSGSIGEQFF | TRBJ2-1 | TRBV27
CASSYSARLNTEAFF | TRBJ1-1 | TRBV6-5
CASSEIGESTDTQYF | TRBJ2-3 | TRBV6-1
CASATSGGTQETQYF | TRBJ2-5 | TRBV5-1
CASTPGGQPQHF | TRBJ1-5 | TRBV6-6
CASSPTAQETQYF | TRBJ2-5 | TRBV7-2
CASAIGVIITDTQYF | TRBJ2-3 | TRBV7-2
CASSVGTESSYEQYF | TRBJ2-7 | TRBV6-1
CASKQGRDTEAFF | TRBJ1-1 | TRBV6-5